Listed here are 4 T cell receptor beta chains from one sample, sequenced in a study of blood T cells in healthy people across ages. Primed by a sample-barcoded 5' primer and a J-beta primer mix, a second PCR proceeded for 7 to 11 cycles. A single record per CDR3 protein comes from TCRdb applying MiXCR to the 5' RACE reads. The sample records about 720,000 distinct CDR3 sequences, 22% being singletons. Sequenced: blood. The source is a man between 65 and 85 years old in good health.

The CDR3 is CSVVRDNEQFF. The CDR3 DNA follows: TGCAGCGTTGTCCGGGACAATGAGCAGTTCTTC. The V and J genes are TRBV29-1 and TRBJ2-7; D call uncertain. The J call may be incorrect, as the DNA end agrees better with TRBJ2-1. This CDR3 is built from 11 residues. Germline V gene data show CDR1 as SQVTM and CDR2 as ANQGSEA.

This clonotype showed up just a few times. The chain is built from TRBV3-1 and TRBJ1-2; TRBD1 aligns across 7 bases. V was clipped by 4 bases and J by 6 bases; unmatched bases: 11. CDR3 length: 15 amino acids. Germline CDR1 and CDR2: LGHDT and YNNKEL (reference sequence). The CDR3 protein is CASSRGMGQLDGYTF. The CDR3 nucleotides are TGTGCCAGCAGCCGAGGAATGGGACAGCTGGATGGCTACACCTTC.

This clonotype was picked up a small number of times. The rearrangement uses TRBV7-2 and TRBJ2-1; D might be TRBD1 (5 bases). Germline V CDR1 and CDR2: SGHTA, FQGNSA. The length of the CDR3 is 16 residues. V was trimmed by 2 bases and J by 0 bases, leaving 11 bases between them. The CDR3 region has the DNA TGTGCCAGCAGCTTATGGGCAGACAGCTCCTACAATGAGCAGTTCTTC. Protein: CASSLWADSSYNEQFF. Complete variable domain (other parts from reference TRBV7-2 and TRBJ2-1): GAGVSQSPSNKVTEKGKDVELRCDPISGHTALYWYRQSLGQGLEFLIYFQGNSAPDKSGLPSDRFSAERTGGSVSTLTIQRTQQEDSAVYLCASSLWADSSYNEQFFGPGTRLTVL.

This sequence joins TRBV10-2 and TRBJ1-1, with 11 nucleotides matching TRBD1. V was clipped by 7 bases and J by 5 bases; unmatched bases: 6. The CDR3 is made up of 14 amino acids. In germline, CDR1 is WSHSY, CDR2 SAAADI. The CDR3 nucleotides read TGCGCCAGCATCGGGGACAGGGGGATGACTGAAGCTTTCTTT. It yields the protein CASIGDRGMTEAFF.